Given below is one T cell receptor (beta chain) in context. One junction end disagrees with the germline gene, perhaps due to a read error. CDR1 MDHEN and CDR2 SYDVKM come from the germline V gene. The CDR3 has 14 residues. This entry comes from a study of tumor and adjacent non-tumor tissue in lung cancer. Whole-study context: The cohort had around twelve adenocarcinoma, 2 squamous cell and 1 small cell patients.

RNA was extracted from bulk tissue without any cell sorting. Between August and November 2014, newly diagnosed, chemotherapy-naive lung cancer patients underwent thoracic surgery in China. TCRbeta libraries were built with three rounds of nested PCR, modified from ARM-PCR. MiXCR, applied by TCRdb to the multiplex PCR reads, yields one record per CDR3 protein. The profile covers 120,000 to 150,000 distinct CDR3 sequences, with roughly 70% appearing a single time and around a sixth taken by the ten largest. The genes are TRBV28 and TRBJ1-1, with unresolved D. Sequencing used lung tumor tissue. The source is a man aged 55-75 years with small cell lung cancer. CDR3 residues: CACSSHKIPTEAFF. The CDR3 DNA is TGTGCCTGCAGTTCCCACAAGATCCCCACTGAAGCTTTCTTT.